The present TCR beta chain was sequenced within a study of shared clonotypes between healthy human individuals. This clone was picked up a small number of times. Antigen specificity is unknown. General study results and limits: What naive subsets generally showed was a larger estimated richness than memory subsets showed. Sharing across four donors was highest in naive CD4 (roughly 5%) and lowest in memory CD8 (0.4%).

Clones were sequenced by immunoSEQ multiplex PCR, and TCRdb holds only the in-frame ones, with some missing. The sample shows 980,000 or so clones, approximately 80% of them seen only once. The V gene lost 5 bases and the J gene lost 1 base, with 8 bases spanning the gap. CDR3 length equals 13 residues. The germline V gene has CDR1 SGHTA and CDR2 FQGTGA. Sample: memory CD4+ T cells sorted from blood. Subset described: CD45RA-negative fraction. The rearrangement links TRBV7-3 to TRBJ1-1; D is ambiguous. This TCR was recovered from a man between 18 and 29 years old in good health. CDR3 sequence (DNA): TGTGCCAGCAGCCCGAATACGAACACTGAAGCTTTCTTT. It codes for CASSPNTNTEAFF.